This T cell receptor (beta chain) derives from a study of glioma-infiltrating T cells after dendritic cell vaccination. The immunoSEQ assay amplified TCRB CDR3 from up to roughly 2 ug DNA. Primers: 60 V beta forward and 13 J beta reverse. TCRdb's table, derived via immunoSEQ multiplex PCR, lists solely in-frame clones and lacks some. The sample shows tens of thousands of clones, about 85% of them seen only once. Germline-derived CDR1 and CDR2 are MNHNS and SASEGT. The CDR3 loop spans 14 amino acids. Deletions cut 4 bases from V and 7 bases from J, with 13 bases between. The receptor was derived from a human donor with glioblastoma. The chain uses TRBV6-1 and TRBJ1-4, with D hard to call. This sample comprised blood, obtained before dendritic cell vaccination. In nucleotides, the CDR3 is TGTGCCAGCAGTGTGCAGGCGTTCCTTGAAAAACTGTTTTTT. It is translated as CASSVQAFLEKLFF.